The 8 T cell receptor beta chains presented below share a single source sample, sequenced in a study of OX40 agonist ivuxolimab in advanced cancers. Library preparation employed the immunoSEQ multiplex PCR assay. The clones in this table, taken by TCRdb from immuneACCESS, are in-frame only. Not every clone is retained; where verified, under half of the shortfall comes from an unresolved V gene, and the cause of the rest is unknown. This sample lists tens of thousands of clones; 70% to 90% were detected once. The ten biggest clones cover roughly 6% of the sample. Here the sequenced sample was CD4+ or CD8+ T cells sorted from blood, taken in a trial of the OX40 agonist ivuxolimab. These receptors were taken from an adult with an advanced solid tumor such as melanoma, head and neck, liver or kidney cancer.

The chain has TRBV9 and TRBJ1-1; D is possibly TRBD1 (6 bases). The CDR3 is made up of 14 amino acids. Trimming removed 0 bases from V and 10 bases from J, with 16 bases in between. Germline V gene lookup returns CDR1 SGDLS and CDR2 YYNGEE. For the CDR3, the DNA is TGTGCCAGCAGCGTAGGGGGACAAAACACGGGAGCTTTCTTT. Its protein is CASSVGGQNTGAFF.

V is TRBV10-3 and J is TRBJ1-1; D is undetermined. Trimming cost V 4 bases and J 8 bases, with 14 bases left between them. This CDR3 has 13 amino acids. Per germline, CDR1 ENHRY and CDR2 SYGVKD. CDR3 nucleotides: TGTGCCATCAGTGGTACCCCGGGATTCGAAGCTTTCTTT. Residues: CAISGTPGFEAFF.

The chain carries TRBV19 and TRBJ2-6; D is undetermined. Deletions cut 4 bases from V and 0 bases from J, with 7 bases between. The V gene's germline CDR1 is LNHDA and CDR2 SQIVND (reference sequence). The CDR3 loop spans 15 amino acids. The CDR3 DNA reads as TGTGCCAGTAGTAAGCTCAGCTCTGGGGCCAACGTCCTGACTTTC. It is translated as CASSKLSSGANVLTF.

The rearrangement uses TRBV6-5 and TRBJ2-5, with TRBD1 matching 9 bases. Trimming removed 5 bases from V and 5 bases from J; junction bases left unmatched: 3. In germline, CDR1 is MNHEY, CDR2 SVGAGI. The CDR3 totals 13 residues. In DNA, the CDR3 is TGTGCCAGCAGTCCAGACAGGGGGGAGACCCAGTACTTC. Amino acid sequence: CASSPDRGETQYF.

The chain couples TRBV14 to TRBJ2-7, with D perhaps assigned TRBD1 or TRBD2 (6 bases each). The V gene's germline CDR1 is SGHDN and CDR2 FVKESK. V shed 6 bases and J shed 6 bases, with 18 bases lying between them. CDR3 length equals 14 residues. The CDR3 is CASSMGGSRLEQYF. The CDR3 DNA follows: TGTGCCAGCAGTATGGGGGGCAGCCGTCTCGAGCAGTACTTC.

The J gene is TRBJ2-1, the V gene TRBV9; the match to TRBD2 covers 9 bases. Per germline, CDR1 SGDLS and CDR2 YYNGEE. CDR3 length: 15 residues. V was pared by 3 bases and J by 8 bases, with 9 bases of the junction left unmatched. CDR3 protein: CASSAPGLAGYEQFF. The CDR3 DNA reads TGTGCCAGCAGCGCTCCGGGACTAGCTGGGTATGAGCAGTTCTTC.

The chain uses TRBV7-3 and TRBJ2-7; D gene unclear. Trimming removed 2 bases at V and 3 bases at J, with 14 bases between. Germline values: CDR1 SGHTA, CDR2 FQGTGA. This CDR3 spans 15 amino acids. CDR3 sequence (DNA): TGTGCCAGCAGCTTAGGGGTCGAACTTTTCTACGAGCAGTACTTC. Its translation: CASSLGVELFYEQYF.

This clone was observed a handful of times. The V gene is TRBV7-9, the J gene TRBJ1-1, with D possibly TRBD1 on 5 matching bases. The CDR3 spans 14 residues. The germline V gene encodes CDR1 SEHNR and CDR2 FQNEAQ (reference sequence). V was clipped by 1 base and J by 3 bases, with 9 bases between them. The CDR3 loop is CASSLGGTDTEAFF. The CDR3 coding sequence is TGTGCCAGCAGCTTAGGAGGGACCGACACTGAAGCTTTCTTT. Together with reference TRBV7-9 and TRBJ1-1, the CDR3 gives the full variable domain: DTGVSQNPRHKITKRGQNVTFRCDPISEHNRLYWYRQTLGQGPEFLTYFQNEAQLEKSRLLSDRFSAERPKGSFSTLEIQRTEQGDSAMYLCASSLGGTDTEAFFGQGTRLTVV.